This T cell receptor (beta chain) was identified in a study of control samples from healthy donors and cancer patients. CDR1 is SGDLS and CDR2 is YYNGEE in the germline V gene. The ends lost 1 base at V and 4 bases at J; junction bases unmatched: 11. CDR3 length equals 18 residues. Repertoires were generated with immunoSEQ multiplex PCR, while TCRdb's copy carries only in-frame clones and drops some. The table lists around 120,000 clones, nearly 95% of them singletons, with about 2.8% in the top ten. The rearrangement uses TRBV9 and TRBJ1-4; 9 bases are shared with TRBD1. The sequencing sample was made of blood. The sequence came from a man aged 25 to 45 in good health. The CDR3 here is CASSVHRDRVYLNEKLFF. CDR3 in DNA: TGTGCCAGCAGCGTACATAGGGACAGGGTCTACCTTAATGAAAAACTGTTTTTT.